These 10 T cell receptor beta chains were all obtained from the same sample, sequenced in a study of T-cell reconstitution after alpha-beta-depleted transplantation in children. Preparation of the TCRbeta library was carried out with unique molecular identifiers. TCRdb analysed the PCR reads with MiXCR anew, one entry per CDR3 protein. This sample has over 450,000 distinct CDR3 sequences, with 8% to 11% found just once. The sample here was PBMCs, taken before TCRalphabeta/CD19-depleted stem cell transplant. These TCRs come from a child aged 2-9 years with inherited bone marrow failure, due to receive a stem cell transplant.

Many counts were recorded for this clonotype. The chain couples TRBV4-3 to TRBJ2-3; D is ambiguous. This CDR3 is 13 amino acids long. Germline CDR1 is LGHNA and CDR2 is YSLEER. Trimming pared 3 bases from V and 5 bases from J, leaving 9 bases between. DNA for the CDR3: TGCGCCAGCAGCCACAAACCGGGAGATACGCAGTATTTT. Translated, it gives CASSHKPGDTQYF.

There are many counts of this clonotype. CDR3 loop: CSVRTSDSYEQYF. The CDR3 DNA reads as TGCAGCGTTAGGACTAGCGACTCCTACGAGCAGTACTTC. V is TRBV29-1 and J is TRBJ2-7, with 9 bases that match TRBD2. Germline V gives CDR1 SQVTM, CDR2 ANQGSEA. The V and J ends lost 5 bases and 0 bases, in that order; junction bases with no gene match: 2. The CDR3 has 13 amino acids.

This clonotype was picked up many times. The V gene is TRBV28, the J gene TRBJ2-2; TRBD1 is a possible D gene (5 bases). CDR1 and CDR2 (germline): MDHEN, SYDVKM. The CDR3 is 12 amino acids. CDR3 in amino acids: CAVGQGTGELFF. The CDR3 nucleotides are TGTGCAGTGGGCCAGGGCACCGGGGAGCTGTTTTTT.

In its sample, this clonotype was seen many times. The chain is built from TRBV7-9 and TRBJ2-2; TRBD2 matches at 13 bases. Germline loops: CDR1 SEHNR, CDR2 FQNEAQ (reference sequence). The CDR3 consists of 17 residues. The ends lost 6 bases at V and 5 bases at J; junction bases unmatched: 9. The CDR3 coding sequence is TGTGCCAGCAGACGTTCCGGGACTAGCGGGAATACCGGGGAGCTGTTTTTT. Encoded protein: CASRRSGTSGNTGELFF.

This clonotype was detected only a few times. The chain carries TRBV10-3 and TRBJ1-2, with TRBD1 as a possible D gene (6 bases). Germline V gene sequence: CDR1 ENHRY, CDR2 SYGVKD. V was cut by 10 bases and J by 8 bases, with 20 bases left in between. This CDR3 is built from 13 residues. The CDR3: CATAKGDGNGYTF. CDR3 DNA sequence: TGTGCCACTGCCAAGGGGGATGGGAACGGCTACACCTTC.

There are many counts of this clonotype. This rearrangement joins TRBV6-2 or TRBV6-3 to TRBJ2-1, with TRBD2 identical over 10 bases. Per the germline V gene, CDR1 is MNHEY and CDR2 is SVGEGT. This CDR3 region has 15 residues. V lost 4 bases, J lost 1 base, and 1 base stayed unmatched. The CDR3 region has the DNA TGTGCCAGCAGTTCAGCGGGAGGGTCCTACAATGAGCAGTTCTTC. Translating it yields CASSSAGGSYNEQFF.

The rearrangement links TRBV4-1 to TRBJ2-1; 9 bases line up with TRBD1. Germline values: CDR1 MGHRA, CDR2 YSYEKL. V lost 1 base to trimming and J lost 4 bases; unmatched junction nucleotides: 5. The CDR3 spans 16 residues. As DNA, the CDR3 is TGCGCCAGCAGCCAAGTCGACAGGGGGATTTACAATGAGCAGTTCTTC. Translation: CASSQVDRGIYNEQFF.

This clonotype was observed many times. The rearrangement uses TRBV29-1 and TRBJ2-6; D is uncertain. The germline V gene encodes CDR1 SQVTM and CDR2 ANQGSEA. With 7 bases removed from V and 8 bases from J, the gap between germline ends came to 15 bases. The CDR3 runs 13 residues. For the CDR3, the DNA is TGCAGCGGCTGGGTAGGGCGATCCAACGTCCTGACTTTC. Translated: CSGWVGRSNVLTF. Looking up the rest from reference TRBV29-1 and TRBJ2-6 gives the full variable domain: SAVISQKPSRDICQRGTSLTIQCQVDSQVTMMFWYRQQPGQSLTLIATANQGSEATYESGFVIDKFPISRPNLTFSTLTVSNMSPEDSSIYLCSGWVGRSNVLTFGAGSRLTVL.

This clonotype was found many times. The V gene is TRBV5-5, the J gene TRBJ1-6, with 9 bases lining up with TRBD1. The CDR3 loop spans 15 amino acids. Germline V lookup: CDR1 SGHKS, CDR2 YYEKEE (reference sequence). V was clipped by 0 bases and J by 8 bases; unmatched bases: 3. CDR3 in amino acids: CASSLGDRVDSPLHF. The DNA for the CDR3 is TGTGCCAGCAGCTTGGGGGACAGGGTGGATTCACCCCTCCACTTT.

This clonotype was found many times. The genes are TRBV20-1 and TRBJ1-4, with no clear D. The CDR3 spans 14 residues. Trimming cost V 1 base and J 8 bases, with 14 bases left between them. CDR1 is DFQATT and CDR2 is SNEGSKA in the germline V gene (reference sequence). The DNA of the CDR3 is TGCAGTGCTAGAGGCCCAGCGGGCGGAGAAAAACTGTTTTTT. Protein sequence: CSARGPAGGEKLFF.